This is a list of T cell receptor beta chains from one sample in a study of shared clonotypes between healthy human individuals. The repertoire was sequenced with immunoSEQ multiplex PCR; TCRdb's copy has only in-frame clones and lacks some. This sample has around 500,000 clones, with 70% to 80% found just once. Material: PBMCs. The source is a woman in her thirties or forties in good health. Some clones in this sample may be carry-over from other donors' samples. Each CDR3 is given without its conserved first and last residue. Each record gives: CDR3 protein, V gene.

CDR3 protein: ASSEAEGRGSDTQY
V gene: TRBV6-1

CDR3 protein: ASSFTGTYRAMNTEAF
V gene: TRBV7-9

CDR3 protein: ASSFRLNTEAF
V gene: TRBV7-9

CDR3 protein: ASSTRTPGQGSGGYT
V gene: TRBV7-8

CDR3 protein: ASSPPMDRWGPETQY
V gene: TRBV5-4

CDR3 protein: ASSKDRGDQETQY
V gene: TRBV18

CDR3 protein: ASSLGLAGANEQF
V gene: TRBV5-4

CDR3 protein: ASSAWNEQF
V gene: TRBV5-4

CDR3 protein: ASRDPSRGDTQY
V gene: TRBV2

CDR3 protein: ASRDRVYEQY
V gene: TRBV5-1

CDR3 protein: ASSPHTGVTEAF
V gene: TRBV19

CDR3 protein: ASRNSGSLNEQF
V gene: TRBV6-1

CDR3 protein: ASSFHQGARKDTQY
V gene: TRBV28

CDR3 protein: ASSLSGDTGELF
V gene: TRBV7-6

CDR3 protein: ASSLVTSGRSNEQF
V gene: TRBV5-1

CDR3 protein: ASSDRIPTLGGYT
V gene: TRBV2

CDR3 protein: ASSNFNTDTQY
V gene: TRBV27

CDR3 protein: ASSQDRGRGNTGELF
V gene: TRBV4-1

CDR3 protein: ASSLGAGYGYT
V gene: TRBV28

CDR3 protein: ASSLAIETQY
V gene: TRBV7-8

CDR3 protein: ASSLGESNYGYT
V gene: TRBV7-9

CDR3 protein: AWRRGSEADTQY
V gene: TRBV30

CDR3 protein: ASSYGTSGRETQY
V gene: TRBV9

CDR3 protein: ACDGLRGFEAF
V gene: TRBV30

CDR3 protein: ASRSTGRNEKLF
V gene: TRBV19

CDR3 protein: ASSSQGDSNQPQH
V gene: TRBV19

CDR3 protein: ASSLPGQGVSGANVLT
V gene: TRBV5-4

CDR3 protein: ASGGLAGATDTQY
V gene: TRBV12-5

CDR3 protein: ASSLVGGAHNEKLF
V gene: TRBV7-6

CDR3 protein: ASSFGQGPYEQY
V gene: TRBV5-8

CDR3 protein: ASRSRDRGPANTGELF
V gene: TRBV7-9

CDR3 protein: ASSLGTDGLYEQY
V gene: TRBV5-1

CDR3 protein: ASSQDGEKLF
V gene: TRBV4-2

CDR3 protein: ASRSGQGAGGYT
V gene: TRBV28

CDR3 protein: ASSLGTADEKLF
V gene: TRBV5-4